This is a list of T cell receptor beta chains from one sample in a study of chemoradiotherapy in HPV16-positive cancers. Some clones are missing from TCRdb's copy, which holds only in-frame ones; the method was immunoSEQ multiplex PCR. The profile shows 10,000 or so clones, roughly 80% of them singletons. The source was blood, collected from a patient who underwent chemoradiotherapy. The source is a human donor with HPV-associated anogenital cancer. Each CDR3 is given with its conserved first and last residue. Fields, in order: V gene, clone size, D gene, J gene, CDR3 DNA, CDR3 protein. The D gene is left open where the match is weak. Clone size is stated in some rows and not others, as once, few, many or a class when expanded.

v_call: TRBV5-6; clone_size: -; d_call: -; j_call: TRBJ1-5; cdr3_nt: TGTGCCAGCAGCTTGGCTTCGGGGGCGGATCAGCCCCAGCATTTT; cdr3_aa: CASSLASGADQPQHF
v_call: TRBV7-2; clone_size: -; d_call: -; j_call: TRBJ1-2; cdr3_nt: TGTGCCAGCAGCTTAGGCAGCGCGTACTATGGCTACACCTTC; cdr3_aa: CASSLGSAYYGYTF
v_call: TRBV2; clone_size: -; d_call: TRBD2; j_call: TRBJ2-3; cdr3_nt: TGTGCCAGCAGGACCGAAGCGGGGGGGGGAGATACGCAGTATTTT; cdr3_aa: CASRTEAGGGDTQYF
v_call: TRBV5-4; clone_size: once; d_call: -; j_call: TRBJ2-1; cdr3_nt: TGTGCCAGCAGCTTGTTTACGGCAGGGAGGAACAATGAGCAGTTCTTC; cdr3_aa: CASSLFTAGRNNEQFF
v_call: TRBV5-1; clone_size: -; d_call: -; j_call: TRBJ2-6; cdr3_nt: TGCGCCAGCAGCCTGCAGGTAGGAGACGGGGCCAACGTCCTGACTTTC; cdr3_aa: CASSLQVGDGANVLTF
v_call: TRBV5-1; clone_size: few; d_call: -; j_call: TRBJ1-6; cdr3_nt: TGCGCCAGCAGGGACCGTCTCGCGGGGAATTCACCCCTCCACTTT; cdr3_aa: CASRDRLAGNSPLHF
v_call: TRBV18; clone_size: once; d_call: -; j_call: TRBJ1-1; cdr3_nt: TGTGCCAGCTCTCGACAGGAGAACACTGAAGCTTTCTTT; cdr3_aa: CASSRQENTEAFF
v_call: TRBV4-3; clone_size: once; d_call: -; j_call: TRBJ1-2; cdr3_nt: TGCGCCAGCAGCCAAGAGGGTACTAACTATGGCTACACCTTC; cdr3_aa: CASSQEGTNYGYTF
v_call: TRBV7-2; clone_size: -; d_call: -; j_call: TRBJ1-1; cdr3_nt: TGTGCCAGCAGCTTAGCCGGGGGGAACACTGAAGCTTTCTTT; cdr3_aa: CASSLAGGNTEAFF
v_call: TRBV11-1; clone_size: -; d_call: TRBD1; j_call: TRBJ2-7; cdr3_nt: TGTGCCAGCAGCTTAAGGCAACCGGACAGGGGGTCCTACGAGCAGTACTTC; cdr3_aa: CASSLRQPDRGSYEQYF
v_call: TRBV15; clone_size: few; d_call: -; j_call: TRBJ2-3; cdr3_nt: TGTGCCACCAGCGAGTCCGGGACGGATAGCACAGATACGCAGTATTTT; cdr3_aa: CATSESGTDSTDTQYF
v_call: TRBV19; clone_size: once; d_call: TRBD1; j_call: TRBJ2-7; cdr3_nt: TGTGCCAGTAAGAGCCAGGGGGTTTCCTACGAGCAGTACTTC; cdr3_aa: CASKSQGVSYEQYF
v_call: TRBV19; clone_size: few; d_call: -; j_call: TRBJ1-3; cdr3_nt: TGTGCCAGTAGCCGGGACGGGAGCTCTGGAAACACCATATATTTT; cdr3_aa: CASSRDGSSGNTIYF
v_call: TRBV27; clone_size: -; d_call: TRBD1; j_call: TRBJ2-7; cdr3_nt: TGTGCCAGCAGTTTAACCGGAGGGACAGGGGGCGAGCAGTACTTC; cdr3_aa: CASSLTGGTGGEQYF
v_call: TRBV7-6; clone_size: -; d_call: -; j_call: TRBJ1-1; cdr3_nt: TGTGCCAGCAGCCCCTCGGACGGGAACACTGAAGCTTTCTTT; cdr3_aa: CASSPSDGNTEAFF
v_call: TRBV6-5; clone_size: -; d_call: TRBD2; j_call: TRBJ2-7; cdr3_nt: TGTGCCAGCAGTTGGGGGGGGACCTCCTACGAGCAGTACTTC; cdr3_aa: CASSWGGTSYEQYF
v_call: TRBV15; clone_size: -; d_call: TRBD2; j_call: TRBJ2-3; cdr3_nt: TGTGCCACCAGCAGACTCCTTAGCGGGGGGGGAAAAGATACGCAGTATTTT; cdr3_aa: CATSRLLSGGGKDTQYF
v_call: TRBV5-1; clone_size: -; d_call: TRBD1; j_call: TRBJ1-1; cdr3_nt: TGCGCCAGCAGCTGGACCATGGACAGGGTAGCTTTCTTT; cdr3_aa: CASSWTMDRVAFF
v_call: TRBV5-6; clone_size: -; d_call: -; j_call: TRBJ1-2; cdr3_nt: TGTGCCAGCAGCTTACAGGGATACGGCTACACCTTC; cdr3_aa: CASSLQGYGYTF
v_call: TRBV7-2; clone_size: -; d_call: TRBD1; j_call: TRBJ2-7; cdr3_nt: TGTGCCAGCAGCCCTCATTCGGGACAGGAGTCCTACGAGCAGTACTTC; cdr3_aa: CASSPHSGQESYEQYF
v_call: TRBV6-6; clone_size: -; d_call: -; j_call: TRBJ1-2; cdr3_nt: TGTGCCAGCAGTTACGAGACCGTATCTGGCTACACCTTC; cdr3_aa: CASSYETVSGYTF
v_call: TRBV7-6; clone_size: -; d_call: TRBD1; j_call: TRBJ1-2; cdr3_nt: TGTGCCAGCAGCTTCCTGGAGTCGGACAGGCGATTGGGCTATGGCTACACCTTC; cdr3_aa: CASSFLESDRRLGYGYTF
v_call: TRBV7-3; clone_size: once; d_call: -; j_call: TRBJ2-3; cdr3_nt: TGTGCCAGCAGCAGCGACTCCGGCGGGCCAGATACGCAGTATTTT; cdr3_aa: CASSSDSGGPDTQYF
v_call: TRBV6-5; clone_size: -; d_call: -; j_call: TRBJ2-5; cdr3_nt: TGTGCCAGCAGTTACTCGAGATGGAGGCAAGAGACCCAGTACTTC; cdr3_aa: CASSYSRWRQETQYF
v_call: TRBV5-4; clone_size: once; d_call: TRBD2; j_call: TRBJ2-3; cdr3_nt: TGTGCCAGCAGCTTTCAGCTAGCGGGGCGTGGGACAGATACGCAGTATTTT; cdr3_aa: CASSFQLAGRGTDTQYF
v_call: TRBV11-2; clone_size: -; d_call: -; j_call: TRBJ1-3; cdr3_nt: TGTGCCAGCAGCTCCAGTACTGGAAACACCATATATTTT; cdr3_aa: CASSSSTGNTIYF
v_call: TRBV7-9; clone_size: -; d_call: TRBD2; j_call: TRBJ2-7; cdr3_nt: TGTGCCAGCAGCTTAGTTACGGGAGGTGCGTACGAGCAGTACTTC; cdr3_aa: CASSLVTGGAYEQYF
v_call: TRBV6-5; clone_size: -; d_call: TRBD1; j_call: TRBJ1-1; cdr3_nt: TGTGCCAGCAGTTACGACAGGGGGAACACTGAAGCTTTCTTT; cdr3_aa: CASSYDRGNTEAFF
v_call: TRBV7-9; clone_size: -; d_call: -; j_call: TRBJ1-2; cdr3_nt: TGTGCCAGCAGCTTAGTGGTCGGAGGCTACACCTTC; cdr3_aa: CASSLVVGGYTF
v_call: TRBV19; clone_size: few; d_call: -; j_call: TRBJ1-1; cdr3_nt: TGTGCCAGTAGTATGTCGCGGGAGGTGAACACTGAAGCTTTCTTT; cdr3_aa: CASSMSREVNTEAFF
v_call: TRBV7-2; clone_size: few; d_call: -; j_call: TRBJ2-7; cdr3_nt: TGTGCCAGCAGCTTAGCGGAAGTCGGGTTTAGGGCCTACGAGCAGTACTTC; cdr3_aa: CASSLAEVGFRAYEQYF
v_call: TRBV7-7; clone_size: -; d_call: -; j_call: TRBJ2-1; cdr3_nt: TGTGCTAGCAGCCCCGGGACTGCAGACAATGAGCAGTTCTTC; cdr3_aa: CASSPGTADNEQFF
v_call: TRBV5-4; clone_size: -; d_call: -; j_call: TRBJ1-1; cdr3_nt: TGTGCCAGCAGCTTCGGACCCACGGGGACTGAAGCTTTCTTT; cdr3_aa: CASSFGPTGTEAFF
v_call: TRBV4-2; clone_size: -; d_call: TRBD2; j_call: TRBJ2-5; cdr3_nt: TGTGCCAGCAGCCCCCGGATGGCTAGCGGGGGGGAAGAGACCCAGTACTTC; cdr3_aa: CASSPRMASGGEETQYF
v_call: TRBV5-1; clone_size: -; d_call: TRBD1; j_call: TRBJ1-1; cdr3_nt: TGCGCCAGCAGCCAGGACAGGGGGAACTTGGGCACTGAAGCTTTCTTT; cdr3_aa: CASSQDRGNLGTEAFF